This T cell receptor (beta chain) appears in the sequencing data of a study of control samples from healthy donors and cancer patients. The CDR3 runs 12 residues. Germline loops: CDR1 SQVTM, CDR2 ANQGSEA. Trimming removed 7 bases from V and 3 bases from J, with 9 bases in between. This table comes from immunoSEQ multiplex PCR, and its TCRdb copy is limited to in-frame clones, with some not included. The repertoire holds around 6,100 clones, with 72% as singletons. The sample comprised formalin-fixed, paraffin-embedded tissue. The sequence was obtained from a male donor with melanoma. The gene calls are TRBV29-1 and TRBJ2-2, with D uncertain. The DNA for the CDR3 is TGCAGCGGGGTTGAGCACACCGGGGAGCTGTTTTTT. Translated: CSGVEHTGELFF.